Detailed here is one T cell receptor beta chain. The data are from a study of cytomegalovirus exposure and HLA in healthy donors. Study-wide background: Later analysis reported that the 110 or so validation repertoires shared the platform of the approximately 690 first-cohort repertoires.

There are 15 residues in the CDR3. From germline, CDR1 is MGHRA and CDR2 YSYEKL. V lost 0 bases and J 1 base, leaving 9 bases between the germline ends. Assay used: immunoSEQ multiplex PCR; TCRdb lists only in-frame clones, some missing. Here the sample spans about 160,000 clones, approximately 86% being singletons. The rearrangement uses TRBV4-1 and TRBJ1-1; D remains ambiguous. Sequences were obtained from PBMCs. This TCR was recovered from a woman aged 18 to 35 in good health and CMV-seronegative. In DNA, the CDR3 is TGCGCCAGCAGCCAAGATGGAGTGAGGAACACTGAAGCTTTCTTT. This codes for CASSQDGVRNTEAFF.